This T cell receptor beta chain was retrieved from a study of blood T cell repertoires in COVID-19. Across the study: Some COVID-19 samples were acute and others convalescent; all came from the United States, Italy and Spain.

Study processing details: Estimated nucleated cell counts came from reference gene primer amplification. Repertoires were generated with immunoSEQ multiplex PCR, while TCRdb's copy carries only in-frame clones and drops some. V and J calls and clone size are those listed in that table; D and trimming were worked out from the DNA. The top ten clones hold around a third of a sample with 100,000 to 150,000 clones, about 80% of them seen once. Sequencing was done on a sample of peripheral blood. This clonotype was obtained from a man in his forties with active or convalescent COVID-19.

Here the CDR3 DNA reads TGTGCCAGCAGTGATCCAGGGGGCTTGGAGACCCAGTACTTC. It codes for CASSDPGGLETQYF. The genes are TRBV6-1 and TRBJ2-5, with 8 bases identical to TRBD1. Per the germline V gene, CDR1 is MNHNS and CDR2 is SASEGT. Trimming cost V 3 bases and J 5 bases; bases outside gene matches: 5. This CDR3 contains 14 residues.